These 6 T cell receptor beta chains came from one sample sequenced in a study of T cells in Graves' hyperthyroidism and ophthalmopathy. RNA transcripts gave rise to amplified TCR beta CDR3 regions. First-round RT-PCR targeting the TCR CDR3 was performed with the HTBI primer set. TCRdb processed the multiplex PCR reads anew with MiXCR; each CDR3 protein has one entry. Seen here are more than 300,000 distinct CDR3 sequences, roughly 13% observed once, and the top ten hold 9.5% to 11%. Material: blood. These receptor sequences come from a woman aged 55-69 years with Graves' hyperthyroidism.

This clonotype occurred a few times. The CDR3 is CSARDLGGIEQYF. CDR3 in DNA: TGCAGTGCTAGAGATCTCGGGGGTATCGAGCAGTACTTC. The chain uses TRBV20-1 and TRBJ2-7; D perhaps matches TRBD2 (6 bases). Germline CDR1 reads DFQATT; CDR2 reads SNEGSKA (reference sequence). Trimming removed 0 bases from V and 6 bases from J, with 12 bases in between. The CDR3 contains 13 residues.

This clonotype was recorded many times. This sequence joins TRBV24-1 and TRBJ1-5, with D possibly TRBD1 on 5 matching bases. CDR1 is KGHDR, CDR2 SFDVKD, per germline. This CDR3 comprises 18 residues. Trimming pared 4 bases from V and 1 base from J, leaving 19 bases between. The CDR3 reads CATSDPLDGAQSNQPQHF. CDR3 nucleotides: TGTGCCACCAGTGACCCGCTAGATGGGGCTCAGAGCAATCAGCCCCAGCATTTT.

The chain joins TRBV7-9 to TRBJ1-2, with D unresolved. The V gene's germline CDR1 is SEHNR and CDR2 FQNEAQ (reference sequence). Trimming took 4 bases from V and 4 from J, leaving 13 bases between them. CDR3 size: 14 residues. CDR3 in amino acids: CASSSVRHGYGYTF. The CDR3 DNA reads TGTGCCAGCAGCTCGGTCAGGCACGGCTATGGCTACACCTTC.

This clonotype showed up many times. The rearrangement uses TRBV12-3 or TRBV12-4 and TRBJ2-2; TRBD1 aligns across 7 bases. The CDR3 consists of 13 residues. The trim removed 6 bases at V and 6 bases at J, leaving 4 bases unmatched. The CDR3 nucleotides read TGTGCCAGCAGAGTCGGGACAGCCGGGGAGCTGTTTTTT. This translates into CASRVGTAGELFF.

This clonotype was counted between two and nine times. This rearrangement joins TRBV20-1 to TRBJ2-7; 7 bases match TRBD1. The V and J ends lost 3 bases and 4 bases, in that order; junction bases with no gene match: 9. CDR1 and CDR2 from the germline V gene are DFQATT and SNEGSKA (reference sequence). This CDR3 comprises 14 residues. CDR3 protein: CSARTRDRVYEQYF. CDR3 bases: TGCAGTGCTAGGACCCGGGACAGAGTTTACGAGCAGTACTTC.

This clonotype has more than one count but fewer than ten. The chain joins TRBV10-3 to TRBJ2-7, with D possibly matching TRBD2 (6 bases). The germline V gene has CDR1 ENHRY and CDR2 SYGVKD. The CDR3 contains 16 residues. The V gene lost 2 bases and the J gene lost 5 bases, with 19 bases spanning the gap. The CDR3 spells CAISEPGLPRADEQYF. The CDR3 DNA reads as TGTGCCATCAGTGAGCCGGGACTGCCGCGGGCTGACGAGCAGTACTTC.